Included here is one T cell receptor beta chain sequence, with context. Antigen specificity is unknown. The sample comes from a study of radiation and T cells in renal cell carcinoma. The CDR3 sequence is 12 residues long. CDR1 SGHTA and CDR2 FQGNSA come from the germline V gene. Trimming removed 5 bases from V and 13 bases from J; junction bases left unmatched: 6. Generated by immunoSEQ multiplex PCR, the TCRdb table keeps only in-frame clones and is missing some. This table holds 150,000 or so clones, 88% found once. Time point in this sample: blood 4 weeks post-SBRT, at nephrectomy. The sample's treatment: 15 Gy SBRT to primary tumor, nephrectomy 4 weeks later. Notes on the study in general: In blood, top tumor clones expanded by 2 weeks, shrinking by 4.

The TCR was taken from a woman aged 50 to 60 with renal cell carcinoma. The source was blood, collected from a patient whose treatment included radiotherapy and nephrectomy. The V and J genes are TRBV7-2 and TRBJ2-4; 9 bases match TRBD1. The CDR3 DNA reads TGTGCCAGCAGCCCGGACAGGGGAGCACAGTACTTC. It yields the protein CASSPDRGAQYF.